A single sample is the source of the 29 T cell receptor beta chains below, sequenced in a study of blood T cells in healthy people across ages. A second PCR of 7 to 11 cycles used a sample-barcoded 5' primer and a J-beta primer mix. TCRdb reprocessed the 5' RACE reads with MiXCR, giving one entry per CDR3 protein. This table holds under 2 million distinct CDR3 sequences, about 35% found once. Sequenced: blood. The receptors originated from a woman in her 30s in good health.

This clonotype appeared a few times. The chain joins TRBV6-1 to TRBJ1-5; 10 nucleotides agree with TRBD1. The CDR3 is made up of 19 amino acids. J gave up 7 bases and V 2 bases, and 17 bases lay outside the gene matches. Germline-derived CDR1 and CDR2 are MNHNS and SASEGT. The DNA for the CDR3 is TGTGCCAGCAGTGAATCACTTCGCTGGGACAGGGGTCGCCGGCAGCCCCAGCATTTT. It is translated as CASSESLRWDRGRRQPQHF.

This clonotype was seen once. The chain combines TRBV9 with TRBJ1-2, with D uncertain. CDR1 and CDR2 (germline): SGDLS, YYNGEE. There are 11 residues in the CDR3. V was shortened by 3 bases and J by 8 bases, with 8 bases between the two germline ends. CDR3 nucleotides: TGTGCCAGCAGCGGGCGCCACGGCTACACCTTC. This sequence encodes CASSGRHGYTF.

The gene calls are TRBV6-1 and TRBJ1-1; possibly TRBD1 for D (5 bases). Trimming removed 2 bases from V and 1 base from J, with 8 bases in between. CDR3 size: 14 residues. Germline V gives CDR1 MNHNS, CDR2 SASEGT. This CDR3 is CASSEITGNTEAFF. CDR3 coding DNA: TGTGCCAGCAGTGAAATTACAGGGAACACTGAAGCTTTCTTT.

This clonotype has a handful of counts. This rearrangement joins TRBV30 to TRBJ1-1; no clear D gene. Trimming took off 4 bases at V and 0 bases at J, with 6 bases between the two ends. The CDR3 spans 12 residues. CDR1 and CDR2 from the germline V gene are GTSNPN and SVGIG (reference sequence). CDR3 region: CAWKQMNTEAFF. The CDR3, as DNA: TGTGCCTGGAAGCAGATGAACACTGAAGCTTTCTTT.

This clonotype was observed a few times. The junction departs from germline at one end; a sequencing error may be responsible. V gene TRBV20-1 combines with J gene TRBJ2-2, with D possibly TRBD2 on 5 matching bases. CDR1 DFQATT and CDR2 SNEGSKA come from the germline V gene (reference sequence). There are 14 residues in the CDR3. The CDR3 DNA sequence: TGCAGTGCCAGAGAGGGAACGATGACCGGGGAGCTGTTTTTT. Residues: CSAREGTMTGELFF.

CDR3 in DNA: TGCGCCAGCAGCAAAGACAGGGAAAGGACTGAAGCTTTCTTT. This translates into CASSKDRERTEAFF. V and J are TRBV5-1 and TRBJ1-1; TRBD1 agrees at 7 bases. The CDR3 is 14 amino acids. V shed 4 bases and J 5 bases; nucleotides not matched to a gene: 8. CDR1 is SGHRS, CDR2 YFSETQ, per germline. Full variable domain (missing parts from reference TRBV5-1 and TRBJ1-1): KAGVTQTPRYLIKTRGQQVTLSCSPISGHRSVSWYQQTPGQGLQFLFEYFSETQRNKGNFPGRFSGRQFSNSRSEMNVSTLELGDSALYLCASSKDRERTEAFFGQGTRLTVV.

This clonotype was counted only a few times. The rearrangement links TRBV20-1 to TRBJ2-5; 7 bases are shared with TRBD1. V trimming: 6 bases; J trimming: 3 bases; junction bases outside the gene matches: 7. The length of the CDR3 is 13 residues. The germline CDR1 and CDR2 sequences are DFQATT and SNEGSKA (reference sequence). For the CDR3, the DNA is TGCAGTGCCAGGGGACAGAAAGAAGAGACCCAGTACTTC. It is translated as CSARGQKEETQYF.

This clonotype was counted once. This chain joins TRBV2 and TRBJ2-1; D is uncertain. The end of the DNA is better explained by TRBJ2-7, so the J call may be wrong. Germline assignment: CDR1 SNHLY and CDR2 FYNNEI. The CDR3 length is 13 residues. This CDR3 is CASSGVSPHEQYF. CDR3 bases: TGTGCCAGCAGTGGTGTCTCTCCTCACGAGCAGTACTTC.

This chain connects TRBV11-2 to TRBJ2-1; D is possibly TRBD1 (5 bases). The length of the CDR3 is 17 residues. The germline CDR1 and CDR2 sequences are SGHAT and FQNNGV. The germline V and J ends were trimmed by 1 base and 1 base, with 14 bases remaining between them. The chain's CDR3 is CASSLGGGRNSYNEQFF. The CDR3 DNA is TGTGCCAGCAGCTTAGGGGGCGGCAGGAATTCCTACAATGAGCAGTTCTTC.

Regarding this clonotype: Relative to the germline gene, one junction end is altered; a read error may explain this. The chain links TRBV7-9 to TRBJ2-1, with 13 bases fitting TRBD2. Germline CDR1 reads SEHNR; CDR2 reads FQNEAQ (reference sequence). This CDR3 has 15 residues. The CDR3 here is CAGSDGLAGAGEQFF. CDR3 in DNA: TGTGCCGGCAGCGATGGACTAGCGGGAGCGGGGGAGCAGTTCTTC.

The CDR3 DNA reads TGCGCCAGCAGCTTACGAAGGCTGGGCAAGCAGTACTTC. It specifies CASSLRRLGKQYF. V is TRBV5-1 and J is TRBJ2-7; D gene unclear. This CDR3 has 13 amino acids. V was clipped by 2 bases and J by 8 bases, with 14 bases between them. Germline CDR1 is SGHRS and CDR2 is YFSETQ.

This chain uses TRBV7-8 with TRBJ2-1; 13 nucleotides align to TRBD2. The ends lost 3 bases at V and 7 bases at J; junction bases unmatched: 12. Germline-derived CDR1 and CDR2 are SGHVS and FQNEAQ. The CDR3 sequence is 18 residues long. The CDR3, as DNA: TGTGCCAGCAGCTTGCGAGGACTAGCGGGGGCCGTATTGAATGAGCAGTTCTTC. Its protein product is CASSLRGLAGAVLNEQFF.

The chain has TRBV7-2 and TRBJ2-3; D possibly uses TRBD1 or TRBD2 (6 bases each). Germline lookup yields CDR1 SGHTA and CDR2 FQGNSA. The CDR3 loop spans 18 amino acids. Between the trimmed V and J ends, which lost 5 bases and 6 bases, there was a span of 27 bases. CDR3 nucleotide sequence: TGTGCCAGCAGCCCAGGAGGTCGGGGGCGCCTAACCTTGGATACGCAGTATTTT. Protein: CASSPGGRGRLTLDTQYF.

V and J are TRBV5-1 and TRBJ2-1, with 8 bases lining up with TRBD2. The CDR3 extends over 16 amino acids. V lost 1 base, J lost 2 bases, and 5 bases stayed unmatched. CDR1 and CDR2 from the germline V gene are SGHRS and YFSETQ. The CDR3 loop reads CASSLNTGGAYNEQFF. In DNA form, the CDR3 reads TGCGCCAGCAGCTTGAATACCGGGGGGGCCTACAATGAGCAGTTCTTC.

This clonotype was seen at least ten times. CDR3 sequence (DNA): TGTGCCAGCAGTTCCAGTACTTCTAACTATGGCTACACCTTC. Protein: CASSSSTSNYGYTF. The chain joins TRBV6-6 to TRBJ1-2, with unresolved D. The CDR3 runs to 14 residues. Trimming removed 4 bases from V and 0 bases from J, with 9 bases in between. Germline CDR1 and CDR2: MNHNY and SVGAGI (reference sequence).

V usage is TRBV7-9 and J usage is TRBJ2-1; D perhaps matches TRBD1 (6 bases). Germline CDR1 SEHNR, CDR2 FQNEAQ (reference sequence). Deletions cut 7 bases from V and 5 bases from J, with 9 bases between. The CDR3 sequence is 12 residues long. CDR3 in amino acids: CASIRQDNEQFF. In DNA, the CDR3 is TGTGCCAGCATCAGACAGGACAATGAGCAGTTCTTC. Complete variable domain (other parts from reference TRBV7-9 and TRBJ2-1): DTGVSQNPRHKITKRGQNVTFRCDPISEHNRLYWYRQTLGQGPEFLTYFQNEAQLEKSRLLSDRFSAERPKGSFSTLEIQRTEQGDSAMYLCASIRQDNEQFFGPGTRLTVL.

This clonotype appeared a few times. The chain employs TRBV4-2 and TRBJ1-2, with D unclear. Germline V gene sequence: CDR1 LGHNA, CDR2 YNFKEQ. V was shortened by 0 bases and J by 3 bases, with 5 bases between the two germline ends. CDR3 length: 13 amino acids. CDR3 sequence (DNA): TGTGCCAGCAGCCAAGACAAGGACTATGGCTACACCTTC. Translated: CASSQDKDYGYTF.

As concerns this clonotype: This sequence may be a read error, since a much larger clone differs from it by one base. This chain links TRBV13 with TRBJ2-5; the match to TRBD2 covers 13 bases. The CDR3 has 18 amino acids. Germline V gene data show CDR1 as PRHDT and CDR2 as FYEKMQ (reference sequence). The ends lost 5 bases at V and 5 bases at J; junction bases unmatched: 14. The CDR3 coding sequence is TGTGCCAGCAGCGCACAACCGGGACTAGCGGGAAAGAGGGAGACCCAGTACTTC. The encoded protein is CASSAQPGLAGKRETQYF. The full variable domain, its missing parts supplied by reference TRBV13 and TRBJ2-5, is AAGVIQSPRHLIKEKRETATLKCYPIPRHDTVYWYQQGPGQDPQFLISFYEKMQSDKGSIPDRFSAQQFSDYHSELNMSSLELGDSALYFCASSAQPGLAGKRETQYFGPGTRLLVL.

This clonotype was observed at least ten times. In DNA, the CDR3 is TGTGCCAGCAGGATGAGACCGTCTCTCACAGATACGCAGTATTTT. It translates to CASRMRPSLTDTQYF. The chain links TRBV27 to TRBJ2-3; D gene unclear. Germline V gives CDR1 MNHEY, CDR2 SMNVEV (reference sequence). This CDR3 has 15 residues. V lost 6 bases to trimming and J lost 2 bases, with 15 bases between them.

Only a few counts were recorded for this clonotype. The gene calls are TRBV3-1 and TRBJ2-7, with 7 bases matching TRBD2. Germline V gene lookup returns CDR1 LGHDT and CDR2 YNNKEL (reference sequence). The CDR3 extends over 16 amino acids. With V trimmed by 5 bases and J by 5 bases, 15 bases remained unmatched. The CDR3 region is CASSRRSGITRDEQYF. The CDR3 region has the DNA TGTGCCAGCAGCAGGAGGAGCGGGATAACGCGGGACGAGCAGTACTTC.

Only a few counts were recorded for this clonotype. The CDR3 spells CASSRPGDTEAFF. The CDR3 nucleotides are TGTGCCAGCAGCCGACCAGGCGACACTGAAGCTTTCTTT. V usage is TRBV6-6 and J usage is TRBJ1-1; D is uncertain. The CDR3 contains 13 residues. With 6 bases removed from V and 3 bases from J, the gap between germline ends came to 11 bases. Germline CDR1 is MNHNY and CDR2 is SVGAGI (reference sequence).

The sample holds many counts of this clonotype. The chain links TRBV5-1 to TRBJ2-3, with 11 nucleotides matching TRBD2. V shed 4 bases and J 5 bases; nucleotides not matched to a gene: 3. Germline lookup yields CDR1 SGHRS and CDR2 YFSETQ. This CDR3 contains 14 residues. The CDR3 DNA reads TGCGCCAGCAGCCCCACTAGCGGGGGAGATACGCAGTATTTT. Translating gives CASSPTSGGDTQYF.

The rearrangement links TRBV27 to TRBJ2-1; D unresolved. CDR1 is MNHEY, CDR2 SMNVEV, per germline (reference sequence). The CDR3 has 15 amino acids. Trimming shortened V by 0 bases and J by 7 bases, and 13 bases separated the two germline ends. CDR3 sequence reads: CASSLSGRPTNEQFF. CDR3 nucleotide sequence: TGTGCCAGCAGTTTATCGGGCAGGCCTACGAATGAGCAGTTCTTC.

The chain links TRBV6-5 to TRBJ2-5; perhaps TRBD2 as D (5 bases). CDR3 length: 15 amino acids. The germline gives CDR1 MNHEY, CDR2 SVGAGI. V gave up 5 bases and J gave up 7 bases, with 20 bases separating them. The CDR3 is CASSPYDTLGGTQYF. CDR3 sequence (DNA): TGTGCCAGCAGTCCTTACGACACCCTCGGAGGGACCCAGTACTTC.

A word on this clonotype: A much more abundant neighbour one base away suggests this may be a read error. This sequence joins TRBV4-2 and TRBJ1-4, with a tentative D call TRBD1 (5 bases). CDR3 length: 16 residues. Germline V gives CDR1 LGHNA, CDR2 YNFKEQ. The CDR3 DNA sequence: TGTGCCAGCAGCCAAGACTTGACAGTAGTTAATGAAAAACGGTTTTTT. It codes for CASSQDLTVVNEKRFF.

This chain connects TRBV4-1 to TRBJ2-7, with 7 bases fitting TRBD2. Germline V gives CDR1 MGHRA, CDR2 YSYEKL. Trimming removed 1 base from V and 6 bases from J; junction bases left unmatched: 9. The CDR3 is 15 residues long. The DNA for the CDR3 is TGCGCCAGCAGCCAAGGCGTCGGGAGGAGTCCCGAGCAGTACTTC. Protein: CASSQGVGRSPEQYF.

V gene TRBV4-1 combines with J gene TRBJ2-5, with D perhaps matching TRBD1 (6 bases). The CDR3 consists of 16 residues. The V and J ends lost 0 bases and 0 bases respectively, with 11 bases between them. Germline V gives CDR1 MGHRA, CDR2 YSYEKL. The CDR3 loop is CASSQDVAGDQETQYF. Here the CDR3 DNA reads TGCGCCAGCAGCCAAGATGTAGCAGGGGACCAAGAGACCCAGTACTTC.

Points on this clonotype: A junction end diverges from the germline sequence, so it may reflect a read error. The chain combines TRBV14 with TRBJ2-1, with unresolved D. The germline gives CDR1 SGHDN, CDR2 FVKESK. The CDR3 contains 14 residues. The CDR3 loop is CASSPRLIYNGQFF. Here the CDR3 DNA reads TGTGCCAGCAGCCCGAGGTTAATATACAATGGGCAGTTCTTC.

The rearrangement joins TRBV18 to TRBJ2-3; 7 nucleotides line up with TRBD2. Germline lookup yields CDR1 KGHSH and CDR2 LQKENI. With 8 bases clipped from V and 3 bases from J, the junction kept 11 bases outside the gene matches. The length of the CDR3 is 15 residues. The DNA of the CDR3 is TGTGCCAGCACGCGGACTAACGGGAGGACAGATACGCAGTATTTT. This translates into CASTRTNGRTDTQYF.